What follows are 18 T cell receptor beta chains derived from one specimen sequenced in a study of blood T cell repertoires in COVID-19. Produced via immunoSEQ multiplex PCR; TCRdb's table is partial and in-frame only. The data show fewer than 250,000 clones, with 65% to 90% seen just once and about 3.8% held by the top ten. Input material: PBMCs or T cells enriched from blood (not recorded which). All receptors come from a woman in her thirties or forties with acute COVID-19.

This clone was counted a single time. The rearrangement joins TRBV11-2 to TRBJ2-3; D is unclear. Trimming cost V 0 bases and J 3 bases, with 7 bases left between them. Germline assignment: CDR1 SGHAT and CDR2 FQNNGV. The CDR3 is 14 amino acids. The CDR3, as DNA: TGTGCCAGCAGCTTAGATCACAGAACAGATACGCAGTATTTT. Translating it yields CASSLDHRTDTQYF.

This chain links TRBV6-6 with TRBJ2-7; D is unresolved. The CDR3 contains 13 residues. CDR1 and CDR2 (germline): MNHNY, SVGAGI (reference sequence). V lost 5 bases and J lost 4, with 12 bases in between. Written as DNA, the CDR3 is TGTGCCAGCAGTCCCCCCGGTTCATACGAGCAGTACTTC. This gives the protein CASSPPGSYEQYF.

The chain links TRBV29-1 to TRBJ1-2; D may be TRBD1 (5 bases). This CDR3 has 13 residues. V lost 8 bases and J lost 3, with 16 bases in between. CDR1 is SQVTM and CDR2 is ANQGSEA in the germline V gene. CDR3 region: CSSFSGGDYGYTF. The DNA for the CDR3 is TGCAGCTCATTTTCGGGGGGGGACTATGGCTACACCTTC. Full variable domain (rest looked up from reference TRBV29-1 and TRBJ1-2): SAVISQKPSRDICQRGTSLTIQCQVDSQVTMMFWYRQQPGQSLTLIATANQGSEATYESGFVIDKFPISRPNLTFSTLTVSNMSPEDSSIYLCSSFSGGDYGYTFGSGTRLTVV.

The count of this clone is one. The genes are TRBV27 and TRBJ1-2; 11 bases are a match to TRBD1. This CDR3 has 14 residues. Germline trimming cut 7 bases from V and 8 bases from J; bases unmatched to any gene: 9. The germline V gene has CDR1 MNHEY and CDR2 SMNVEV (reference sequence). The CDR3 sequence is CASTRTGGAGGYTF. CDR3 bases: TGTGCCAGCACCCGGACAGGGGGCGCGGGGGGCTACACCTTC.

This CDR3 reads CASAPAGSGANVLTF. Written as DNA, the CDR3 is TGTGCCAGCGCCCCAGCAGGCTCTGGGGCCAACGTCCTGACTTTC. This sequence joins TRBV14 and TRBJ2-6; no definite D call. Looked up from germline, CDR1 is SGHDN and CDR2 is FVKESK. Trimming left V 8 bases short and J 0 bases short, with 11 bases between. The CDR3 runs to 15 residues.

The chain employs TRBV11-3 and TRBJ2-2; D uncertain. Germline V lookup: CDR1 SGHNT, CDR2 YENEEA. There are 13 residues in the CDR3. Trimming took 1 base from V and 4 from J, leaving 4 bases between them. The CDR3 coding sequence is TGTGCCAGCAGCTTAGTAATCACCGGGGAGCTGTTTTTT. Translated: CASSLVITGELFF.

The DNA of the CDR3 is TGTGCCAGCAGTTATGAGGGTGGGCAGCCCCAGCATTTT. It encodes CASSYEGGQPQHF. The gene calls are TRBV6-5 and TRBJ1-5; D remains unclear. CDR1 and CDR2 (germline): MNHEY, SVGAGI. This CDR3 has 13 amino acids. Trimming cost V 3 bases and J 7 bases, with 10 bases left between them.

The chain combines TRBV18 with TRBJ1-5; tentatively, D is TRBD1 (5 bases). Per germline, CDR1 KGHSH and CDR2 LQKENI. The CDR3 length is 18 residues. With 3 bases removed from V and 2 bases from J, the gap between germline ends came to 20 bases. The CDR3 loop reads CASSPGRGGVERNQPQHF. The CDR3 DNA is TGTGCCAGCTCACCGGGACGGGGAGGGGTAGAGCGCAATCAGCCCCAGCATTTT.

The rearrangement uses TRBV24-1 and TRBJ2-2; 11 nucleotides agree with TRBD2. There are 16 residues in the CDR3. V shed 4 bases and J 4 bases; nucleotides not matched to a gene: 4. Germline V gene lookup returns CDR1 KGHDR and CDR2 SFDVKD. The CDR3 spells CATSDPTSGTTGELFF. The CDR3 DNA sequence: TGTGCCACCAGTGACCCGACTAGCGGGACCACCGGGGAGCTGTTTTTT.

A few counts support this clone. The J gene is TRBJ2-7, the V gene TRBV4-2; TRBD1 is a possible D gene (5 bases). Trimming pared 3 bases from V and 8 bases from J, leaving 23 bases between. The CDR3 covers 16 residues. The V gene's germline CDR1 is LGHNA and CDR2 YNFKEQ. The CDR3 DNA reads TGTGCCAGCAGCCAGTCAGACGTCCAGGGATCCCTCCAGCAGTACTTC. As protein: CASSQSDVQGSLQQYF.

Concerning this clone: Mismatch with germline at one junction end may stem from a read error. The rearrangement joins TRBV3-1 (or the pseudogene TRBV3-2) to TRBJ1-1; TRBD1 agrees at 8 bases. From germline, CDR1 is LGHDT and CDR2 YNNKEL (reference sequence). The CDR3 totals 19 residues. The CDR3 DNA follows: TGTGCCAACAGCCCATCACCCGGTTCAGGGGGCTCGGGGAACACTGAAGCTTTCTTT. It yields the protein CANSPSPGSGGSGNTEAFF.

The V gene is TRBV24-1, the J gene TRBJ2-1, with a tentative D call TRBD2 (6 bases). V dropped 4 bases and J dropped 4 bases, with 13 bases sitting between them. The V gene's germline CDR1 is KGHDR and CDR2 SFDVKD. This CDR3 region has 15 residues. In DNA form, the CDR3 reads TGTGCCACCAGTGAGCCTCTCCGGGGGTACAATGAGCAGTTCTTC. Translating it yields CATSEPLRGYNEQFF.

Here the CDR3 DNA reads TGCGCCAGCAGCCAAGCCGGGACAGGGGGAAATGAGCAGTTCTTC. Translation gives CASSQAGTGGNEQFF. The V and J genes are TRBV4-1 and TRBJ2-1; 11 nucleotides agree with TRBD1. The germline CDR1 and CDR2 sequences are MGHRA and YSYEKL. V shed 1 base and J 7 bases; nucleotides not matched to a gene: 3. This CDR3 has 15 residues.

This chain joins TRBV6-5 and TRBJ1-5; perhaps TRBD1 as D (6 bases). The CDR3 extends over 13 amino acids. V shed 5 bases and J shed 5 bases, with 10 bases lying between them. The germline gives CDR1 MNHEY, CDR2 SVGAGI. This CDR3 reads CASSRTDDQPQHF. As DNA, the CDR3 is TGTGCCAGCAGTAGGACAGACGATCAGCCCCAGCATTTT.

The gene calls are TRBV7-2 and TRBJ2-3; no reliable D call. The CDR3 runs to 13 residues. Germline CDR1 and CDR2: SGHTA and FQGNSA. V lost 5 bases and J lost 0, with 6 bases in between. The chain's CDR3 is CASSPTSTDTQYF. CDR3 bases: TGTGCCAGCAGCCCTACTAGCACAGATACGCAGTATTTT.

V and J are TRBV19 and TRBJ1-6; D may be TRBD1 (6 bases). The CDR3 totals 16 residues. Trimming left V 0 bases short and J 9 bases short, with 15 bases between. Per germline, CDR1 LNHDA and CDR2 SQIVND (reference sequence). For the CDR3, the DNA is TGTGCCAGTAGTATAGATCCGGCCAGGGGCGGTTCACCCCTCCACTTT. Encoded protein: CASSIDPARGGSPLHF.

The chain recombines TRBV20-1 with TRBJ1-5; TRBD1 might be the D (6 bases). The length of the CDR3 is 14 residues. CDR1 and CDR2 (germline): DFQATT, SNEGSKA (reference sequence). With 3 bases removed from V and 1 base from J, the gap between germline ends came to 10 bases. CDR3 DNA: TGCAGTGCTAGTGGTGACAGGAGCAATCAGCCCCAGCATTTT. It yields the protein CSASGDRSNQPQHF.

CDR3 nucleotide sequence: TGTGCCATCACCTCTGAGGGGGAAACTGAAGCTTTCTTT. It encodes CAITSEGETEAFF. The V call is TRBV10-3, the J call TRBJ1-1, with D perhaps matching TRBD1 (6 bases). Looked up from germline, CDR1 is ENHRY and CDR2 is SYGVKD. The CDR3 spans 13 residues. Deletions cut 7 bases from V and 5 bases from J, with 14 bases between.